Presented here are 18 T cell receptor beta chains from one specimen sequenced in a study of T cell responses to AZD1222 COVID-19 vaccine. The data were produced by immunoSEQ multiplex PCR, yet TCRdb's version contains in-frame clones alone and is incomplete. This table holds 110,000 or so clones, 70% to 90% found once. This material consisted of peripheral blood, taken on day 0 of AZD1222 vaccination. These receptors all stem from an adult in good health.

The V gene is TRBV5-6, the J gene TRBJ2-7; 8 positions match TRBD2. Losses at the gene ends were 0 bases for V and 3 bases for J; bases not matched to a gene: 5. CDR3 size: 15 residues. Germline V gene sequence: CDR1 SGHDT, CDR2 YYEEEE. The CDR3 bases are TGTGCCAGCAGCTTGGGGCCCGGGACTAGCTACGAGCAGTACTTC. Its protein is CASSLGPGTSYEQYF.

This clone was picked up a small number of times. J is TRBJ1-5 and V is TRBV28; 9 bases align to TRBD1. Germline CDR1 MDHEN, CDR2 SYDVKM. The CDR3 has 19 amino acids. Trimming cost V 3 bases and J 0 bases; bases outside gene matches: 12. The CDR3 DNA sequence: TGTGCCAGCAGTTTCCACAGGGGGCTAGGTCGATATAGCAATCAGCCCCAGCATTTT. Translating it yields CASSFHRGLGRYSNQPQHF.

V usage is TRBV28 and J usage is TRBJ2-3, with 10 bases fitting TRBD2. J gave up 2 bases and V 5 bases, and 7 bases lay outside the gene matches. This CDR3 contains 16 residues. Germline lookup yields CDR1 MDHEN and CDR2 SYDVKM. The chain's CDR3 is CASSHLAGETTDTQYF. CDR3 coding DNA: TGTGCCAGCAGTCACCTAGCGGGGGAGACCACAGATACGCAGTATTTT.

The chain employs TRBV4-2 and TRBJ1-1; perhaps TRBD1 as D (5 bases). CDR3 length: 15 amino acids. The V end lost 5 bases, the J end lost 1 base, and 14 bases lay between the germline ends. CDR1 and CDR2 (germline): LGHNA, YNFKEQ. The CDR3 DNA sequence: TGTGCCAGCAGCTTGTCGGGACTTCAGAACACTGAAGCTTTCTTT. Protein product: CASSLSGLQNTEAFF.

J is TRBJ1-3 and V is TRBV28; D gene unclear. Per the germline V gene, CDR1 is MDHEN and CDR2 is SYDVKM. The CDR3 contains 14 residues. Trimming took off 3 bases at V and 3 bases at J, with 9 bases between the two ends. The DNA of the CDR3 is TGTGCCAGCAGTTTGGAGGGCCATGGAAACACCATATATTTT. Its translation is CASSLEGHGNTIYF. The full variable domain, in which reference TRBV28 and TRBJ1-3 provide the parts outside the CDR3, is DVKVTQSSRYLVKRTGEKVFLECVQDMDHENMFWYRQDPGLGLRLIYFSYDVKMKEKGDIPEGYSVSREKKERFSLILESASTNQTSMYLCASSLEGHGNTIYFGEGSWLTVV.

The genes are TRBV5-6 and TRBJ1-4; a possible D gene is TRBD1 (5 bases). The V end lost 1 base, the J end lost 8 bases, and 15 bases lay between the germline ends. The CDR3 is 15 amino acids. Looked up from germline, CDR1 is SGHDT and CDR2 is YYEEEE. DNA of the CDR3: TGTGCCAGCAGCTTGCGGGGACCACATGGGGAAAAACTGTTTTTT. It specifies CASSLRGPHGEKLFF.

This sequence joins TRBV9 and TRBJ1-6; D uncertain. Germline CDR1 is SGDLS and CDR2 is YYNGEE. This CDR3 is built from 15 residues. Trimming cost V 0 bases and J 6 bases, with 10 bases left between them. DNA for the CDR3: TGTGCCAGCAGCGTAGAAAAGGGAACTAATTCACCCCTCCACTTT. Its protein product is CASSVEKGTNSPLHF.

The rearrangement uses TRBV30 and TRBJ1-4; the D gene is possibly TRBD1 (5 bases). The CDR3 runs 14 residues. V was clipped by 3 bases and J by 8 bases, with 16 bases between them. Germline assignment: CDR1 GTSNPN and CDR2 SVGIG (reference sequence). CDR3 bases: TGTGCCTGGAGCCTAGGGACGGTAGGAGAAAAACTGTTTTTT. Its protein product is CAWSLGTVGEKLFF.

The gene calls are TRBV19 and TRBJ2-3; 12 bases are a match to TRBD2. The CDR3 has 16 amino acids. J lost 2 bases, V lost 6 bases, and 6 bases had no gene match. The germline CDR1 and CDR2 sequences are LNHDA and SQIVND (reference sequence). CDR3 sequence: CASSHASGGVTDTQYF. CDR3 DNA sequence: TGTGCCAGTAGCCACGCTAGCGGGGGGGTCACAGATACGCAGTATTTT.

V usage is TRBV5-4 and J usage is TRBJ2-3; 11 positions agree with TRBD2. The CDR3 spans 18 residues. V was pared by 0 bases and J by 2 bases, with 8 bases of the junction left unmatched. Germline assignment: CDR1 SGHNT and CDR2 YYREEE (reference sequence). CDR3 region: CASSLAWASGGTTDTQYF. CDR3 DNA sequence: TGTGCCAGCAGCTTGGCCTGGGCTAGCGGGGGGACCACAGATACGCAGTATTTT.

This chain links TRBV11-2 with TRBJ2-1; D uncertain. The V end lost 5 bases, the J end lost 6 bases, and 8 bases lay between the germline ends. CDR3 length: 12 residues. Germline V lookup: CDR1 SGHAT, CDR2 FQNNGV. CDR3 amino acids: CASSRNSNEQFF. CDR3 in DNA: TGTGCCAGCAGCCGGAACAGCAATGAGCAGTTCTTC.

The CDR3 DNA follows: TGTGCCGCCCAGACGGGGTACAATGAGCAGTTCTTC. Its protein product is CAAQTGYNEQFF. This sequence joins TRBV12-3 or TRBV12-4 and TRBJ2-1; D perhaps matches TRBD2 (5 bases). This CDR3 has 12 residues. V was shortened by 11 bases and J by 4 bases, with 12 bases between the two germline ends.

The rearrangement joins TRBV30 to TRBJ2-3, with 8 bases fitting TRBD2. The junction had 7 bases not matched to a gene; V was cut back by 4 bases and J by 4 bases. This CDR3 has 14 residues. From germline, CDR1 is GTSNPN and CDR2 SVGIG (reference sequence). Here the CDR3 DNA reads TGTGCCTGGACGGGGGGGAGGGTGTCAGATACGCAGTATTTT. Translated: CAWTGGRVSDTQYF.

The chain uses TRBV30 and TRBJ1-5, with D maybe TRBD1 (5 bases). This CDR3 comprises 13 residues. The germline gives CDR1 GTSNPN, CDR2 SVGIG (reference sequence). Trimming took 5 bases from V and 1 from J, leaving 9 bases between them. Written as DNA, the CDR3 is TGTGCCTGGGCCCGGGACAGCAATCAGCCCCAGCATTTT. Translating it yields CAWARDSNQPQHF.

The chain links TRBV9 to TRBJ2-2; D is possibly TRBD1 (6 bases). The V gene lost 4 bases and the J gene lost 7 bases, with 35 bases spanning the gap. This CDR3 comprises 21 residues. CDR1 is SGDLS and CDR2 is YYNGEE in the germline V gene. The CDR3: CASSPRPPRDNLFSRHGELFF. The CDR3 nucleotides are TGTGCCAGCAGCCCGAGGCCCCCCCGGGACAACCTATTTTCGAGGCACGGGGAGCTGTTTTTT.

The CDR3 sequence: CASSPLQGSYNEQFF. CDR3 nucleotide sequence: TGTGCCAGCTCACCCCTGCAGGGCAGTTACAATGAGCAGTTCTTC. The rearrangement joins TRBV18 to TRBJ2-1, with D possibly TRBD1 on 5 matching bases. V dropped 3 bases and J dropped 4 bases, with 13 bases sitting between them. CDR3 size: 15 residues. Looked up from germline, CDR1 is KGHSH and CDR2 is LQKENI.

CDR3 DNA: TGTGCCAGCAGTGATTATGAGCCTATCCACGAGCAGTACTTC. Translation: CASSDYEPIHEQYF. The J gene is TRBJ2-7, the V gene TRBV25-1; D gene unclear. The CDR3 runs to 14 residues. The V gene lost 3 bases and the J gene lost 5 bases, with 14 bases spanning the gap. The germline V gene encodes CDR1 MGHDK and CDR2 SYGVNS.

The V call is TRBV11-2, the J call TRBJ1-4, with D hard to call. V was cut by 9 bases and J by 0 bases, with 11 bases left in between. CDR3 size: 14 residues. Germline V gives CDR1 SGHAT, CDR2 FQNNGV. CDR3 protein: CASEALATNEKLFF. Written as DNA, the CDR3 is TGTGCCAGTGAGGCCCTAGCAACTAATGAAAAACTGTTTTTT.